The table lists the clone carrying this T cell receptor beta chain with a count of one. This sample is part of a study of technical replicates of blood from a few donors. This CDR3 contains 12 residues. V gave up 5 bases and J gave up 7 bases, with 9 bases separating them. Germline CDR1 and CDR2: SEHNR and FQNEAQ (reference sequence). Using immunoSEQ multiplex PCR, the repertoire was profiled, and TCRdb retains in-frame clones only, with some absent. The sample holds 75,000 to 100,000 clones, just under 95% seen once. The rearrangement uses TRBV7-9 and TRBJ2-1; D perhaps matches TRBD2 (6 bases). The sample taken for sequencing was T cells isolated from PBMCs. The receptor's source is a human donor in good health. CDR3 in amino acids: CASSPGLNEQFF. The CDR3 nucleotides read TGTGCCAGCAGCCCGGGACTGAATGAGCAGTTCTTC.